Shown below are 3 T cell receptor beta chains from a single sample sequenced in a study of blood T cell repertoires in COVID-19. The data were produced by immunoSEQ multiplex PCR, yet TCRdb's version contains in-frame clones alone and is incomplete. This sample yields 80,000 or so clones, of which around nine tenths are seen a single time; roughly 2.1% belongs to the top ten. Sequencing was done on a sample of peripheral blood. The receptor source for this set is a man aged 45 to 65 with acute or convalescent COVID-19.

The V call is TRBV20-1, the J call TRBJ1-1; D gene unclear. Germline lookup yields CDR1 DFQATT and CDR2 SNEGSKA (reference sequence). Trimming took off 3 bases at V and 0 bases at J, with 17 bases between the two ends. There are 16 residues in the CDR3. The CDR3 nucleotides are TGCAGTGCTAGTGGATTAGAAAGGCGGTTGAACACTGAAGCTTTCTTT. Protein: CSASGLERRLNTEAFF.

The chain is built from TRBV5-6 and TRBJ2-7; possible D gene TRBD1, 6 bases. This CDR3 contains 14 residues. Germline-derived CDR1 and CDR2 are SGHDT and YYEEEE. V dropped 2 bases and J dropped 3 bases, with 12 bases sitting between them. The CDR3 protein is CASSLQGTIYEQYF. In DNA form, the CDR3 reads TGTGCCAGCAGCTTACAGGGAACTATCTACGAGCAGTACTTC. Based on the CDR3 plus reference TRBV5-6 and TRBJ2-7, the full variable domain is DAGVTQSPTHLIKTRGQQVTLRCSPKSGHDTVSWYQQALGQGPQFIFQYYEEEERQRGNFPDRFSGHQFPNYSSELNVNALLLGDSALYLCASSLQGTIYEQYFGPGTRLTVT.

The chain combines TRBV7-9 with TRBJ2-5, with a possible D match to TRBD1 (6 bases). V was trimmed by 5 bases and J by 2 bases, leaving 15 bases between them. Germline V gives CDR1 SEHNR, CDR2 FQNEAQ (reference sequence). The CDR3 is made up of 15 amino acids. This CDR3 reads CASSAWTDPQETQYF. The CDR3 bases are TGTGCCAGCAGCGCATGGACAGACCCACAAGAGACCCAGTACTTC.